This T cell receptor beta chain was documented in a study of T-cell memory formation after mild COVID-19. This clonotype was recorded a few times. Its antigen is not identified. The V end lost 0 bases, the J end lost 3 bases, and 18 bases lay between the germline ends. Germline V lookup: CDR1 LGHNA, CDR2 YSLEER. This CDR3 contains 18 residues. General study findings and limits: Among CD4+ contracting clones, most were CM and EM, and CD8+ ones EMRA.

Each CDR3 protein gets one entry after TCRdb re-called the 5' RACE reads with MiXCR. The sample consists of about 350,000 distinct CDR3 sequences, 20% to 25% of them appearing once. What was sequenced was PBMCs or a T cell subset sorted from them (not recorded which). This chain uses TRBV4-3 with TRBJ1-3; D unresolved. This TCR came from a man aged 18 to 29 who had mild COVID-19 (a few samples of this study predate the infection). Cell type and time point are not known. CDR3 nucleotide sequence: TGCGCCAGCAGCCAAGATATGAGGGTAGGACTCTATGGAAACACCATATATTTT. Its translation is CASSQDMRVGLYGNTIYF.